This passage covers 18 T cell receptor beta chains from one sample sequenced in a study of CD8+ T cells in alopecia areata. The treatment here: oral pan-JAK inhibitor, 5-10 mg twice daily. The authors extracted RNA and reverse transcribed it into cDNA as the sequencing template. This table comes from immunoSEQ multiplex PCR, and its TCRdb copy is limited to in-frame clones, with some not included. This table has 150,000 to 200,000 clones, about 71% appearing once. This specimen was CD4+ T cells sorted from blood, taken at week 4, from a patient treated with tofacitinib. These receptor sequences come from a human donor with alopecia areata.

This chain connects TRBV29-1 to TRBJ2-3; D possibly matches TRBD1 or TRBD2 (5 bases each). The CDR3 has 12 amino acids. The germline V gene has CDR1 SQVTM and CDR2 ANQGSEA. Trimming took off 3 bases at V and 4 bases at J, with 8 bases between the two ends. Here the CDR3 DNA reads TGCAGCGTTGATGAGGGGCCAGATACGCAGTATTTT. This encodes CSVDEGPDTQYF.

This clone showed up just a few times. One end of the junction fails to match germline, which may point to a read error. This chain connects TRBV7-7 to TRBJ2-5, with 8 positions matching TRBD2. The CDR3 has 16 amino acids. The germline gives CDR1 SSHAT, CDR2 FNYEAQ (reference sequence). CDR3 loop: CASSGGGGPHGKTQYF. CDR3 sequence (DNA): TGTGCTAGCAGCGGGGGAGGCGGACCCCACGGGAAAACCCAGTACTTC.

The V call is TRBV4-3, the J call TRBJ1-3; D unresolved. The CDR3 totals 16 residues. CDR1 and CDR2 (germline): LGHNA, YSLEER. The V gene lost 0 bases and the J gene lost 0 bases, with 9 bases spanning the gap. The CDR3 coding sequence is TGCGCCAGCAGCCAAGATATTTGGACCTCTGGAAACACCATATATTTT. Its translation: CASSQDIWTSGNTIYF.

The chain combines TRBV5-1 with TRBJ1-1; no firm D call. The CDR3 is 13 amino acids. V lost 0 bases to trimming and J lost 5 bases, with 8 bases between them. Germline CDR1 is SGHRS and CDR2 is YFSETQ. Here the CDR3 DNA reads TGCGCCAGCAGCTTGGAGGTCATTACTGAAGCTTTCTTT. Residues: CASSLEVITEAFF.

The rearrangement joins TRBV5-4 to TRBJ1-5, with a weak D call TRBD1 (6 bases). V lost 0 bases and J lost 5, with 9 bases in between. The CDR3 extends over 14 amino acids. CDR1 is SGHNT, CDR2 YYREEE, per germline (reference sequence). The CDR3 sequence is CASSLGGADQPQHF. CDR3 coding DNA: TGTGCCAGCAGCTTGGGGGGGGCTGATCAGCCCCAGCATTTT. The variable domain in full, with the rest retrieved from reference TRBV5-4 and TRBJ1-5, is ETGVTQSPTHLIKTRGQQVTLRCSSQSGHNTVSWYQQALGQGPQFIFQYYREEENGRGNFPPRFSGLQFPNYSSELNVNALELDDSALYLCASSLGGADQPQHFGDGTRLSIL.

The gene calls are TRBV30 and TRBJ1-1; no reliable D call. Deletions cut 3 bases from V and 3 bases from J, with 17 bases between. Germline assignment: CDR1 GTSNPN and CDR2 SVGIG (reference sequence). The CDR3 has 15 amino acids. CDR3 nucleotide sequence: TGTGCCTGGAGCTCACTGCTACAAACCCACACTGAAGCTTTCTTT. Protein product: CAWSSLLQTHTEAFF.

This clone was seen more than once but under ten times. The chain recombines TRBV29-1 with TRBJ2-2; no definite D call. Trimming removed 4 bases from V and 1 base from J, with 10 bases in between. The CDR3 has 14 amino acids. Germline assignment: CDR1 SQVTM and CDR2 ANQGSEA. The CDR3 nucleotides are TGCAGCGTTGGTCTCAGCCTGAACACCGGGGAGCTGTTTTTT. Translating gives CSVGLSLNTGELFF.

The CDR3 DNA sequence: TGTGCCAGCAGCCCGGGCCAGCATCGGGAGACCCAGTACTTC. This encodes CASSPGQHRETQYF. V and J are TRBV11-2 and TRBJ2-5; unclear D gene. This CDR3 region has 14 residues. V was shortened by 5 bases and J by 5 bases, with 15 bases between the two germline ends. In germline, CDR1 is SGHAT, CDR2 FQNNGV. Together with reference TRBV11-2 and TRBJ2-5, the CDR3 gives the full variable domain: EAGVAQSPRYKIIEKRQSVAFWCNPISGHATLYWYQQILGQGPKLLIQFQNNGVVDDSQLPKDRFSAERLKGVDSTLKIQPAKLEDSAVYLCASSPGQHRETQYFGPGTRLLVL.

This sequence joins TRBV29-1 and TRBJ2-4; the match to TRBD1 covers 9 bases. This CDR3 is built from 13 residues. V shed 6 bases and J 5 bases; nucleotides not matched to a gene: 5. Germline values: CDR1 SQVTM, CDR2 ANQGSEA. CDR3 loop: CSVGQGWENIQYF. As DNA, the CDR3 is TGCAGCGTGGGACAGGGCTGGGAAAACATTCAGTACTTC.

The rearrangement uses TRBV5-1 and TRBJ2-2; TRBD2 matches at 10 bases. V shed 4 bases and J 0 bases; nucleotides not matched to a gene: 3. The CDR3 length is 16 residues. CDR1 SGHRS and CDR2 YFSETQ come from the germline V gene. The CDR3: CASSLSGGPNTGELFF. Written as DNA, the CDR3 is TGCGCCAGCAGCCTTAGCGGGGGGCCGAACACCGGGGAGCTGTTTTTT.

CDR3 bases: TGCAGCGTTGGTTTAGGGCCCTACGAGCAGTACTTC. Amino acid sequence: CSVGLGPYEQYF. V gene TRBV29-1 combines with J gene TRBJ2-7; no firm D call. The CDR3 runs to 12 residues. From germline, CDR1 is SQVTM and CDR2 ANQGSEA. Trimming cost V 4 bases and J 2 bases, with 9 bases left between them.

This clone has a handful of counts. The chain links TRBV9 to TRBJ1-1; TRBD1 might be the D (5 bases). Germline CDR1 reads SGDLS; CDR2 reads YYNGEE. V shed 1 base and J shed 1 base, with 11 bases lying between them. The CDR3 runs 15 residues. The CDR3 region is CASSVIGAANTEAFF. The DNA for the CDR3 is TGTGCCAGCAGCGTAATTGGGGCGGCGAACACTGAAGCTTTCTTT.

This chain links TRBV2 with TRBJ2-5; no definite D call. Germline lookup yields CDR1 SNHLY and CDR2 FYNNEI. The V end was cut by 3 bases, the J end by 5 bases, with 13 bases between. The CDR3 extends over 14 amino acids. The CDR3 sequence: CASSDRTLYETQYF. As DNA, the CDR3 is TGTGCCAGCAGTGACCGCACTCTGTATGAGACCCAGTACTTC.

This clone was seen a few times. The rearrangement uses TRBV5-6 and TRBJ1-4; possibly TRBD1 for D (6 bases). CDR1 and CDR2 from the germline V gene are SGHDT and YYEEEE. The CDR3 has 13 residues. V lost 4 bases and J lost 8, with 12 bases in between. CDR3 bases: TGTGCCAGCAGCCTACAGGGTTTGGAAAAACTGTTTTTT. Translated, it gives CASSLQGLEKLFF.

V gene TRBV6-5 combines with J gene TRBJ2-7, with D possibly matching TRBD1 (6 bases). V was pared by 6 bases and J by 4 bases, with 13 bases between. Germline-derived CDR1 and CDR2 are MNHEY and SVGAGI. This CDR3 has 13 residues. CDR3 amino acids: CASSQGTLYEQYF. CDR3 sequence (DNA): TGTGCCAGCAGCCAAGGGACACTATACGAGCAGTACTTC.

V gene TRBV29-1 combines with J gene TRBJ2-5, with D unclear. In germline, CDR1 is SQVTM, CDR2 ANQGSEA. The CDR3 totals 12 residues. Trimming stripped 4 bases from V and 5 bases from J, with 11 bases between. Here the CDR3 reads CSVVSADETQYF. In nucleotides, the CDR3 is TGCAGCGTTGTGTCAGCCGATGAGACCCAGTACTTC.

The chain joins TRBV30 to TRBJ2-1, with D uncertain. The CDR3 has 13 amino acids. V lost 5 bases and J 0 bases, leaving 8 bases between the germline ends. Germline V gene data show CDR1 as GTSNPN and CDR2 as SVGIG (reference sequence). CDR3 amino acids: CAWAGDSYNEQFF. In DNA form, the CDR3 reads TGTGCCTGGGCTGGCGACTCCTACAATGAGCAGTTCTTC. The variable domain in full, with the rest retrieved from reference TRBV30 and TRBJ2-1, is SQTIHQWPATLVQPVGSPLSLECTVEGTSNPNLYWYRQAAGRGLQLLFYSVGIGQISSEVPQNLSASRPQDRQFILSSKKLLLSDSGFYLCAWAGDSYNEQFFGPGTRLTVL.

V gene TRBV30 combines with J gene TRBJ1-1, with a possible D match to TRBD1 (5 bases). Germline V gives CDR1 GTSNPN, CDR2 SVGIG (reference sequence). This CDR3 has 14 amino acids. The ends were cut back, 1 base at V and 3 bases at J, with 12 bases in the middle. Here the CDR3 reads CAWSDAGSYTEAFF. The CDR3 DNA reads TGTGCCTGGAGTGACGCAGGGTCCTACACTGAAGCTTTCTTT. Using reference TRBV30 and TRBJ1-1 for the parts outside the CDR3, the full variable domain is SQTIHQWPATLVQPVGSPLSLECTVEGTSNPNLYWYRQAAGRGLQLLFYSVGIGQISSEVPQNLSASRPQDRQFILSSKKLLLSDSGFYLCAWSDAGSYTEAFFGQGTRLTVV.